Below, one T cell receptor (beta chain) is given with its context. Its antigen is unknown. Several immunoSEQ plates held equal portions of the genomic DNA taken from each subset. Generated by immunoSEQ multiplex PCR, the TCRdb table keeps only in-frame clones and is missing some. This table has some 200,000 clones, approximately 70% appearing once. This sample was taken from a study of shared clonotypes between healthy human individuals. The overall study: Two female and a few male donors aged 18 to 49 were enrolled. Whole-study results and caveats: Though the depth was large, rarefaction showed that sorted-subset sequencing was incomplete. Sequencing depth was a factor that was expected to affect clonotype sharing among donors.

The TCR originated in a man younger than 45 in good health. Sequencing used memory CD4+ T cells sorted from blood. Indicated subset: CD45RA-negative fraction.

The CDR3 loop reads CASRSRADHSNQPQHF. CDR3 nucleotides: TGTGCCAGCAGGAGTAGGGCAGACCATAGCAATCAGCCCCAGCATTTT. V gene TRBV27 combines with J gene TRBJ1-5; D is unresolved. V lost 6 bases, J lost 0 bases, and 15 bases lay in between. This CDR3 is built from 16 residues. Germline CDR1 is MNHEY and CDR2 is SMNVEV (reference sequence).